The rows below give T cell receptor beta chains drawn from one sample of a study of cytomegalovirus exposure and HLA in healthy donors. The assay was immunoSEQ multiplex PCR, and TCRdb's table has in-frame clones only and misses some. The sample shows approximately 150,000 clones, roughly 72% of them seen only once. The sample consisted of PBMCs. These receptors were collected from a woman aged 40 to 55 in good health and CMV-seronegative. Both conserved end residues are part of each CDR3. D genes are given only for firm matches. Clone size appears in some rows only: once, few, many, or a class for an expanded clone.

CDR3 protein: CASSFRQGAHEQYF; CDR3 DNA: TGTGCCAGCAGTTTCAGGCAGGGGGCCCACGAGCAGTACTTC; clone size: NA; D gene: TRBD1; V gene: TRBV28; J gene: TRBJ2-7
CDR3 protein: CASSMGIAEQYF; CDR3 DNA: TGTGCCAGTAGTATGGGTATAGCCGAGCAGTACTTC; clone size: NA; D gene: NA; V gene: TRBV19; J gene: TRBJ2-7
CDR3 protein: CASRDRQTGSGNTIYF; CDR3 DNA: TGTGCCAGTAGGGACAGACAGACCGGCTCTGGAAACACCATATATTTT; clone size: NA; D gene: NA; V gene: TRBV19; J gene: TRBJ1-3
CDR3 protein: CASSFPSGRDSYEQYF; CDR3 DNA: TGTGCCAGCAGTTTCCCTAGCGGGAGAGACTCCTACGAGCAGTACTTC; clone size: NA; D gene: TRBD2; V gene: TRBV28; J gene: TRBJ2-7
CDR3 protein: CATSTSGTNNQPQHF; CDR3 DNA: TGTGCCACCAGCACCTCCGGGACAAACAATCAGCCCCAGCATTTT; clone size: once; D gene: NA; V gene: TRBV15; J gene: TRBJ1-5
CDR3 protein: CASSLEGLKETGELFF; CDR3 DNA: TGTGCCAGCAGCTTGGAGGGACTAAAAGAAACCGGGGAGCTGTTTTTT; clone size: NA; D gene: TRBD2; V gene: TRBV5-4; J gene: TRBJ2-2
CDR3 protein: CASSSDSHQPQHF; CDR3 DNA: TGTGCCAGCTCCTCGGACAGCCATCAGCCCCAGCATTTT; clone size: NA; D gene: NA; V gene: TRBV18; J gene: TRBJ1-5
CDR3 protein: CASRSSVSDTQYF; CDR3 DNA: TGTGCCAGCAGAAGTTCGGTTTCGGATACGCAGTATTTT; clone size: few; D gene: NA; V gene: TRBV6-5; J gene: TRBJ2-3
CDR3 protein: CASSPRQGNLETQYF; CDR3 DNA: TGTGCCAGCAGCCCTCGACAGGGTAACCTAGAGACCCAGTACTTC; clone size: NA; D gene: TRBD1; V gene: TRBV9; J gene: TRBJ2-5
CDR3 protein: CAWSYGSFEKLFF; CDR3 DNA: TGTGCCTGGAGTTATGGCAGTTTTGAAAAACTGTTTTTT; clone size: NA; D gene: NA; V gene: TRBV30; J gene: TRBJ1-4
CDR3 protein: CASSYPSGTSGRGLSYNEQFF; CDR3 DNA: TGCGCCAGCAGCTACCCCTCCGGGACTAGCGGGAGGGGCCTCTCCTACAATGAGCAGTTCTTC; clone size: NA; D gene: TRBD2; V gene: TRBV5-1; J gene: TRBJ2-1
CDR3 protein: CASSLGQGRAGYTF; CDR3 DNA: TGTGCCAGCAGCCTGGGGCAGGGCAGGGCTGGCTACACCTTC; clone size: once; D gene: NA; V gene: TRBV28; J gene: TRBJ1-2
CDR3 protein: CASSLEGGLSNYGYTF; CDR3 DNA: TGTGCCAGCAGCTTGGAGGGCGGACTATCTAACTATGGCTACACCTTC; clone size: NA; D gene: NA; V gene: TRBV5-8; J gene: TRBJ1-2
CDR3 protein: CASSLWHEQYF; CDR3 DNA: TGTGCCAGCAGCTTGTGGCACGAGCAGTACTTC; clone size: NA; D gene: NA; V gene: TRBV5-6; J gene: TRBJ2-7
CDR3 protein: CASTSSGNINEQFF; CDR3 DNA: TGTGCCAGCACCTCTAGCGGGAACATCAATGAGCAGTTCTTC; clone size: NA; D gene: TRBD2; V gene: TRBV7-6; J gene: TRBJ2-1